This T cell receptor beta chain was documented in a study of cytotoxic CD8 clonotypes in ibrutinib-treated CLL. The overall study: After median approximately 74 months, approximately 15 stayed in remission, some twelve progressed; responses about 24 partial, 2 complete. Across samples, productive templates numbered roughly 230,000 and productive rearrangements reached approximately 94,000 on average. General study points: Higher clonality was seen at ibrutinib response and a return toward baseline at progression.

Comments on this clone: What it recognizes is unknown.

Assay used: immunoSEQ multiplex PCR; TCRdb lists only in-frame clones, some missing. Altogether roughly 220,000 clones are present, approximately 79% being singletons, with the ten largest covering over 9.5%. The V and J ends lost 7 bases and 2 bases respectively, with 12 bases between them. Germline values: CDR1 MNHNS, CDR2 SASEGT. The CDR3 spans 13 residues. The starting material was PBMCs, obtained after 12 months of ibrutinib treatment. This clonotype originated in a human donor with chronic lymphocytic leukemia. The V call is TRBV6-1, the J call TRBJ2-7; the D gene is possibly TRBD2 (7 bases). Here the CDR3 reads CASIPGGPYEQYF. The CDR3 nucleotides are TGTGCCAGCATCCCCGGGGGGCCCTACGAGCAGTACTTC.